The TCR beta chain under discussion was sequenced for a study of T cells after yellow fever vaccination. Study results and limitations: A faster peak, day 5 versus 15, was reached by the weaker secondary response. Reappearing after the booster were most of the clones from primary vaccination (around 95% CD4, approximately 88% CD8).

TCRdb ran MiXCR on the 5' RACE reads and lists one entry per CDR3 protein. The table lists 280,000 or so distinct CDR3 sequences, 8.7% of them singletons, with around 3.5% in the top ten. With respect to this clonotype: Its antigen is as yet unknown.

The CDR3 is made up of 13 amino acids. With V trimmed by 5 bases and J by 3 bases, 0 bases remained unmatched. CDR1 is DFQATT, CDR2 SNEGSKA, per germline (reference sequence). Source: CD4+ T cells sorted from PBMCs, taken 5 days after the yellow fever booster vaccination. This receptor was obtained from a young man who received the YFV17D yellow fever vaccine. The rearrangement uses TRBV20-1 and TRBJ2-4; 11 bases agree with TRBD1. The CDR3 nucleotides read TGCAGTGCTGGGACAGGGGGCAAAAACATTCAGTACTTC. It encodes CSAGTGGKNIQYF.